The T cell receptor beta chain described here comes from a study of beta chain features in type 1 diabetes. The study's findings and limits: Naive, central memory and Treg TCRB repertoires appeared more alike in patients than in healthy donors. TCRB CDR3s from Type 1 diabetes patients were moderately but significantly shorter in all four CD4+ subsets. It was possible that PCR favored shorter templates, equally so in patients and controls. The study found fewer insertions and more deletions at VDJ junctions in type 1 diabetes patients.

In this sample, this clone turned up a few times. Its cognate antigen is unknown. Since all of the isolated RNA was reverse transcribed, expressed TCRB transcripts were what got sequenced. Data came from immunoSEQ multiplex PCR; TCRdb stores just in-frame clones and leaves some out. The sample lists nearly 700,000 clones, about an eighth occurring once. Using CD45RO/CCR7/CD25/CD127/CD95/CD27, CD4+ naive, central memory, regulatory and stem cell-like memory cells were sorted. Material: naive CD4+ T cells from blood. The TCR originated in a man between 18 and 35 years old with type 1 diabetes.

This CDR3 reads CASIPAGLVGETQYF. The CDR3 DNA sequence: TGTGCCAGCATCCCGGCGGGACTAGTAGGAGAGACCCAGTACTTC. This rearrangement joins TRBV7-6 to TRBJ2-5; the match to TRBD2 covers 8 bases. V shed 7 bases, J shed 4 bases, and the junction held 11 bases outside the gene matches. The germline V gene encodes CDR1 SGHVS and CDR2 FNYEAQ. The length of the CDR3 is 15 residues.